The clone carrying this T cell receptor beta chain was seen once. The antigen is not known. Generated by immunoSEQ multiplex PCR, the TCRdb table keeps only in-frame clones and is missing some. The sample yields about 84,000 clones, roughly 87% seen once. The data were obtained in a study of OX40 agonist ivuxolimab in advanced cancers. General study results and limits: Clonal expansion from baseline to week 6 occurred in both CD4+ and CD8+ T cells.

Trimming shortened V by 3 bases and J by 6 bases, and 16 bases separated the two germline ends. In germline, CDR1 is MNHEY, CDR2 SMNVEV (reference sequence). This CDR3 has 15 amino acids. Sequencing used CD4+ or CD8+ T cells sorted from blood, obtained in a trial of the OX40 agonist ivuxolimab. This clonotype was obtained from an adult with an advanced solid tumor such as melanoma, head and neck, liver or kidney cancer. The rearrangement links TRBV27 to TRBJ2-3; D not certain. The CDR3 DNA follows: TGTGCCAGCAGTTTTCGAGCACGCGCAAGGGATACGCAGTATTTT. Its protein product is CASSFRARARDTQYF.